These 21 T cell receptor beta chains share one sample of origin, sequenced in a study of tumor-infiltrating lymphocytes in primary liver carcinoma. A constant-region primer primed TCR beta cDNA synthesis from 500 to 550 ng of total RNA. Generation of the TCR beta libraries relied on three nested multiplex PCR rounds using slightly modified ARM-PCR. TRBV1-TRBV30 forward primers paired with a C-beta reverse primer were used in the first two PCR rounds, which ran roughly 11 cycles each. TCRdb ran MiXCR on the multiplex PCR reads and lists one entry per CDR3 protein. The sample has 20,000 to 25,000 distinct CDR3 sequences, 60% to 80% seen once. Between roughly 20 and 33 mg of unsorted bulk tissue served as the source from which RNA and DNA were co-extracted. Material: liver tumor tissue from sampling region 1. Subset of the sample: tumor region T1, superior pole. The source is a woman aged 25 to 39 with primary liver carcinoma and hepatitis B virus infection.

As to this clonotype: This sequence may be a read error, since a much larger clone differs from it by one base. The V gene is TRBV11-2, the J gene TRBJ2-5; TRBD1 might be the D (6 bases). The CDR3 has 14 amino acids. Trimming pared 5 bases from V and 2 bases from J, leaving 12 bases between. Germline V gene sequence: CDR1 SGHAT, CDR2 FQNNGV. This chain's CDR3 is CASSAGTRQETQYF. The CDR3, as DNA: TGTGCCAGCAGCGCAGGGACACGTCAAGAGACCCAGTACTTC.

Points on this clonotype: Because the CDR3 is missing its conserved closing phenylalanine or tryptophan, this is likely a read error. The DNA is omitted, as the CDR3 cannot be located on it reliably, and the CDR3 follows TCRdb's listing. This rearrangement joins TRBV5-6 to TRBJ1-1; TRBD1 reflects the table's D call only, with no check against the DNA. The CDR3 totals 13 residues, both ends included. CDR1 and CDR2 from the germline V gene are SGHDT and YYEEEE. This chain's CDR3 is CASSFWGRRRVFL.

This clonotype was seen ten or more times. The chain uses TRBV9 and TRBJ2-2; tentative D call: TRBD2 (6 bases). The CDR3 consists of 17 residues. Per germline, CDR1 SGDLS and CDR2 YYNGEE. With 4 bases removed from V and 1 base from J, the gap between germline ends came to 17 bases. The CDR3 protein is CASSTHPQAGNTGELFF. DNA of the CDR3: TGTGCCAGCAGCACCCACCCCCAAGCGGGGAACACCGGGGAGCTGTTTTTT.

This clonotype was seen repeatedly, ten times or more. The gene calls are TRBV5-1 and TRBJ2-3; D may be TRBD2 (6 bases). The CDR3 is made up of 16 amino acids. Looked up from germline, CDR1 is SGHRS and CDR2 is YFSETQ. V lost 4 bases to trimming and J lost 2 bases, with 17 bases between them. The DNA for the CDR3 is TGCGCCAGCAGCCCGGGGGTGGACTACACCACAGATACGCAGTATTTT. It codes for CASSPGVDYTTDTQYF. The full variable domain, with the rest looked up from reference TRBV5-1 and TRBJ2-3, is KAGVTQTPRYLIKTRGQQVTLSCSPISGHRSVSWYQQTPGQGLQFLFEYFSETQRNKGNFPGRFSGRQFSNSRSEMNVSTLELGDSALYLCASSPGVDYTTDTQYFGPGTRLTVL.

On this clonotype: This likely comes from a read error, as the CDR3 has no conserved phenylalanine or tryptophan at its end. This chain joins TRBV30 and TRBJ2-1, with TRBD2 matching over 12 bases. Germline V gene data show CDR1 as GTSNPN and CDR2 as SVGIG (reference sequence). Unmatched junction bases numbered 8, after V lost 0 bases and J lost 2 bases. The CDR3 extends over 18 amino acids. The CDR3 loop is CAWSVMVTSGSPYNEQFL. In nucleotides, the CDR3 is TGTGCCTGGAGTGTAATGGTGACTAGCGGGAGCCCCTACAATGAGCAGTTCTTA.

Turning to this clonotype: Germline and junction disagree at one end, which may indicate a read error. The rearrangement links TRBV11-3 to TRBJ1-6; unclear D gene. Germline CDR1 is SGHNT and CDR2 is YENEEA. This CDR3 is built from 15 residues. The CDR3 loop reads CAGSLKWSYNSLLHF. The CDR3 bases are TGTGCCGGCAGCTTAAAGTGGAGTTATAATTCACTCCTCCACTTT. The full variable domain, completed using reference TRBV11-3 and TRBJ1-6, is EAGVVQSPRYKIIEKKQPVAFWCNPISGHNTLYWYLQNLGQGPELLIRYENEEAVDDSQLPKDRFSAERLKGVDSTLKIQPAELGDSAVYLCAGSLKWSYNSLLHFGNGTRLTVT.

On this clonotype: The missing conserved phenylalanine or tryptophan at the end of this CDR3 makes a read error likely. It is unclear where the CDR3 begins or ends on the DNA, so no DNA is shown, and the CDR3 is as TCRdb lists it. The chain links TRBV6-6 to TRBJ2-3; TRBD1 reflects the table's D call only, with no check against the DNA. The CDR3 contains 17 residues when both ends are counted. Looked up from germline, CDR1 is MNHNY and CDR2 is SVGAGI (reference sequence). The CDR3 sequence is CASSSTLDREGQIGQNY.

A remark on this clonotype: One end of the junction does not line up with germline, which may come from a read error. The chain has TRBV29-1 and TRBJ2-5, with D possibly being TRBD2 (6 bases). CDR3 length equals 13 residues. Germline V CDR1 and CDR2: SQVTM, ANQGSEA. Here the CDR3 reads CSVVSWIGEAQYF. CDR3 DNA: TGTAGCGTCGTCAGTTGGATAGGGGAGGCCCAGTACTTC.

V usage is TRBV4-2 and J usage is TRBJ2-1, with D possibly matching TRBD2 (6 bases). CDR1 is LGHNA, CDR2 YNFKEQ, per germline. V lost 1 base and J lost 4, with 14 bases in between. CDR3 size: 16 residues. CDR3 in amino acids: CASSQGELAGYNEQFF. The CDR3 DNA is TGTGCCAGCAGCCAAGGTGAACTAGCAGGTTACAATGAGCAGTTCTTC.

Comment on this clonotype: It is unclear where the CDR3 begins or ends on the DNA, so no DNA is shown, and the CDR3 is as TCRdb lists it. The rearrangement links TRBV5-1 to TRBJ2-1; TRBD1 reflects the table's D call only, with no check against the DNA. Including both end residues, the CDR3 is 16 amino acids long. Per the germline V gene, CDR1 is SGHRS and CDR2 is YFSETQ. The CDR3 protein is CAGTPSPDYSCNEQLF.

Concerning this clonotype itself: At one boundary the junction diverges from the germline segment, which might be a read error. V and J are TRBV28 and TRBJ2-2; 8 nucleotides agree with TRBD2. Per germline, CDR1 MDHEN and CDR2 SYDVKM. The CDR3 spans 12 residues. The CDR3 is CASSLSGSGSCF. In nucleotides, the CDR3 is TGTGCCAGCAGTTTGAGCGGGAGCGGGAGCTGTTTT.

This clonotype was recorded only once. The rearrangement links TRBV25-1 to TRBJ2-2; D remains ambiguous. Germline lookup yields CDR1 MGHDK and CDR2 SYGVNS. The CDR3 extends over 16 amino acids. Deletions cut 11 bases from V and 3 bases from J, with 22 bases between. In DNA, the CDR3 is TGTGCCCCCCATGGCGCTTCGTCGTCTTACACCGGGGAGCTGTTTTTT. Its protein is CAPHGASSSYTGELFF.

A word on this clonotype: One end of the junction fails to match germline, which may point to a read error. CDR3: CASSYGDSGRGTEAFF. The DNA of the CDR3 is TGTGCTAGCAGTTACGGGGACAGCGGGAGAGGAACTGAAGCTTTCTTT. V gene TRBV6-5 combines with J gene TRBJ1-1, with 7 bases identical to TRBD1. There are 16 residues in the CDR3. Germline V gene data show CDR1 as MNHEY and CDR2 as SVGAGI.

For this clonotype: This may arise from a read error, as a much more abundant clone is one base away. The CDR3 loop is CATSGRAGRGTGELFF. In nucleotides, the CDR3 is TGTGCCACCAGCGGACGAGCGGGAAGGGGGACCGGGGAGCTGTTTTTT. The chain uses TRBV15 and TRBJ2-2, with D possibly being TRBD2 (7 bases). This CDR3 is built from 16 residues. Trimming took 5 bases from V and 5 from J, leaving 18 bases between them. Germline loops: CDR1 LNHNV, CDR2 YYDKDF (reference sequence).

By share, this clonotype counts as medium-sized. This rearrangement joins TRBV11-2 to TRBJ2-5, with D tentatively TRBD2 (6 bases). Germline V gene data show CDR1 as SGHAT and CDR2 as FQNNGV. The CDR3 is 14 amino acids. Trimming removed 4 bases at V and 9 bases at J, with 18 bases between. CDR3 in amino acids: CASSSPGSWEAQYF. The CDR3 nucleotides read TGTGCCAGCAGCTCCCCGGGGAGCTGGGAGGCCCAGTACTTC.

Turning to this clonotype: A read error may account for a junction end that differs from germline. The chain joins TRBV13 to TRBJ1-1; weak D call: TRBD1 (6 bases). From germline, CDR1 is PRHDT and CDR2 FYEKMQ (reference sequence). The CDR3 is 14 residues long. The CDR3 nucleotides are TGTGCTAGCAGGACAGTGGGTGCGAACACTGAAGCTTTCTTT. Protein: CASRTVGANTEAFF.

There are a few counts of this clonotype. The chain couples TRBV12-3 or TRBV12-4 to TRBJ2-3; D not certain. CDR3 length equals 15 residues. V was shortened by 6 bases and J by 3 bases, with 16 bases between the two germline ends. The CDR3 sequence: CASSFPLPSTDTQYF. DNA for the CDR3: TGTGCCAGCAGCTTTCCCCTTCCTAGTACAGATACGCAGTATTTT.

The genes are TRBV10-3 and TRBJ2-1, with D tentatively TRBD2 (7 bases). The CDR3 has 14 amino acids. From germline, CDR1 is ENHRY and CDR2 SYGVKD. The ends were cut back, 8 bases at V and 5 bases at J, with 16 bases in the middle. Written as DNA, the CDR3 is TGTGCCATCGGGAGCGGGACAACCCACAATGAGCAGTTCTTC. It codes for CAIGSGTTHNEQFF.

On this clonotype: Being one base from a much bigger clone, this may be a read error. The V call is TRBV18, the J call TRBJ2-7; tentatively, D is TRBD1 or TRBD2 (6 bases each). The germline CDR1 and CDR2 sequences are KGHSH and LQKENI. The CDR3 is 16 residues long. CDR3: CASSPTGSKGGYEQCF. CDR3 coding DNA: TGTGCCAGCTCACCGACAGGAAGCAAGGGGGGCTACGAGCAGTGCTTC. The variable domain in full, with the rest retrieved from reference TRBV18 and TRBJ2-7, is NAGVMQNPRHLVRRRGQEARLRCSPMKGHSHVYWYRQLPEEGLKFMVYLQKENIIDESGMPKERFSAEFPKEGPSILRIQQVVRGDSAAYFCASSPTGSKGGYEQCFGPGTRLTVT.

Details on this clonotype: The junction and the germline gene differ at one end; a read error may be behind it. This chain links TRBV20-1 with TRBJ2-1, with TRBD2 matching 9 bases. This CDR3 contains 17 residues. CDR1 is DFQATT and CDR2 is SNEGSKA in the germline V gene (reference sequence). Written as DNA, the CDR3 is TGCAGCGCTAGAGACTCCCGGGGGGCTAGCGGGAACTATGAGCAGTTCTTC. Protein: CSARDSRGASGNYEQFF.

As concerns this clonotype: At one boundary the junction diverges from the germline segment, which might be a read error. This chain connects TRBV10-3 to TRBJ2-5; D unclear. CDR1 ENHRY and CDR2 SYGVKD come from the germline V gene. This CDR3 region has 15 residues. The DNA for the CDR3 is TGTGCCATCAGTGAGCTGGCTACCAGACAAGAGGCCCAGTACTTC. Protein sequence: CAISELATRQEAQYF.